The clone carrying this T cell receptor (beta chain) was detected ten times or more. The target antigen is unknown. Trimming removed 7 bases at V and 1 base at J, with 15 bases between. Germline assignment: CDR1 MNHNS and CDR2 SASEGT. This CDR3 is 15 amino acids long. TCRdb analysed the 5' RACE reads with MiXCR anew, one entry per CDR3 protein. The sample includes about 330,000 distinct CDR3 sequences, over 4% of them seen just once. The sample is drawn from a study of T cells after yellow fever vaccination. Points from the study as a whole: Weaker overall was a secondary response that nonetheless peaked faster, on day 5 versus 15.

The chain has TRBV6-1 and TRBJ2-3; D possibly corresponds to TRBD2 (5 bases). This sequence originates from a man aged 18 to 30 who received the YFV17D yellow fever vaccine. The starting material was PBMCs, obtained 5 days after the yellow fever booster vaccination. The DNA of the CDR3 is TGTGCCAGCACTGTTGGGCGGGTCGGCACAGATACGCAGTATTTT. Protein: CASTVGRVGTDTQYF.